The 4 T cell receptor beta chains in this list originate from one sample, sequenced in a study of shared clonotypes between healthy human individuals. Sequencing used immunoSEQ multiplex PCR; TCRdb keeps in-frame clones, though not all of them. The sample contains fewer than 1.6 million clones, 98% of which appear only once. The specimen was naive CD4+ T cells sorted from blood. Described subset: CD45RA+ positively selected. These receptors were obtained from a man aged 25 to 45 in good health.

This chain uses TRBV5-4 with TRBJ2-2, with a weak D call TRBD2 (6 bases). This CDR3 contains 15 residues. With 5 bases removed from V and 5 bases from J, the gap between germline ends came to 16 bases. Looked up from germline, CDR1 is SGHNT and CDR2 is YYREEE (reference sequence). CDR3 region: CASSGSGVDTGELFF. The CDR3 nucleotides read TGTGCCAGCAGTGGTAGCGGTGTAGATACCGGGGAGCTGTTTTTT. The full variable domain, rest sourced from reference TRBV5-4 and TRBJ2-2, is ETGVTQSPTHLIKTRGQQVTLRCSSQSGHNTVSWYQQALGQGPQFIFQYYREEENGRGNFPPRFSGLQFPNYSSELNVNALELDDSALYLCASSGSGVDTGELFFGEGSRLTVL.

V is TRBV6-6 and J is TRBJ2-1, with D tentatively TRBD2 (5 bases). This CDR3 comprises 15 residues. The V end was cut by 0 bases, the J end by 6 bases, with 12 bases between. Germline V CDR1 and CDR2: MNHNY, SVGAGI (reference sequence). CDR3 in DNA: TGTGCCAGCAGTTACTCTCGCGGGCCCGTCAATGAGCAGTTCTTC. It encodes CASSYSRGPVNEQFF.

The rearrangement joins TRBV25-1 to TRBJ1-4, with 9 positions matching TRBD1. Germline V gene lookup returns CDR1 MGHDK and CDR2 SYGVNS. The CDR3 is made up of 17 amino acids. The ends lost 2 bases at V and 8 bases at J; junction bases unmatched: 12. The CDR3 DNA reads as TGTGCCAGCAGTGAAACATCCTCCGGGACAGGGAGAGAAAAACTGTTTTTT. Translation: CASSETSSGTGREKLFF.

The chain combines TRBV29-1 with TRBJ2-3; TRBD1 aligns across 7 bases. Unmatched junction bases numbered 8, after V lost 7 bases and J lost 4 bases. The V gene's germline CDR1 is SQVTM and CDR2 ANQGSEA. There are 13 residues in the CDR3. The CDR3 DNA follows: TGCAGCGGGAGAGGGGGCGGTTCAGATACGCAGTATTTT. It yields the protein CSGRGGGSDTQYF.